Presented here are 24 T cell receptor beta chains from one specimen sequenced in a study of T cells in Graves' hyperthyroidism and ophthalmopathy. RNA transcripts provided the source from which TCR beta CDR3 regions were amplified. When the TCR CDR3 underwent first-round RT-PCR, the HTBI primer set was used. Each CDR3 protein gets one entry after TCRdb re-called the multiplex PCR reads with MiXCR. The data hold 160,000 or so distinct CDR3 sequences, with over 7.5% observed a single time. The sequenced sample was blood. The origin of the receptors is a woman between 18 and 29 years old with Graves' hyperthyroidism that later progressed to Graves' ophthalmopathy.

This clonotype was counted at least ten times. This CDR3 is CASSWGLAGGEQFF. CDR3 bases: TGTGCCAGCAGTTGGGGACTAGCGGGAGGGGAGCAGTTCTTC. This chain uses TRBV6-1 with TRBJ2-1; 16 bases are shared with TRBD2. CDR3 size: 14 residues. V shed 5 bases, J shed 10 bases, and the junction held 2 bases outside the gene matches. Germline CDR1 is MNHNS and CDR2 is SASEGT.

This clonotype was detected many times. The chain carries TRBV20-1 and TRBJ2-1; TRBD2 agrees at 10 bases. Germline V lookup: CDR1 DFQATT, CDR2 SNEGSKA (reference sequence). The CDR3 extends over 15 amino acids. With V trimmed by 0 bases and J by 6 bases, 5 bases remained unmatched. The CDR3 protein is CSARDPTSGPNEQFF. CDR3 DNA: TGCAGTGCTAGAGACCCGACTAGCGGGCCCAATGAGCAGTTCTTC.

This clonotype was counted many times. The gene calls are TRBV9 and TRBJ1-2; D is undetermined. The length of the CDR3 is 16 residues. V gave up 2 bases and J gave up 7 bases, with 21 bases separating them. Germline-derived CDR1 and CDR2 are SGDLS and YYNGEE. The CDR3, as DNA: TGTGCCAGCAGCGTTTCGTCCACAGAAAACACGTTTGGCTACACCTTC. Its protein is CASSVSSTENTFGYTF.

This clonotype was detected many times. The chain is built from TRBV12-3 or TRBV12-4 and TRBJ2-7; weak D call: TRBD2 (6 bases). The CDR3 runs 13 residues. Trimming cost V 3 bases and J 3 bases, with 9 bases left between them. The CDR3 sequence is CASSFGDFYEQYF. The CDR3 DNA sequence: TGTGCCAGCAGTTTTGGGGACTTCTACGAGCAGTACTTC.

This clonotype came up many times. The chain has TRBV20-1 and TRBJ1-5, with 8 bases fitting TRBD1. The germline CDR1 and CDR2 sequences are DFQATT and SNEGSKA (reference sequence). Unmatched junction bases numbered 9, after V lost 5 bases and J lost 3 bases. CDR3 length: 15 amino acids. CDR3 DNA sequence: TGCAGTGCTCACCCAGGGGGCTTTATCAATCAGCCCCAGCATTTT. Translation: CSAHPGGFINQPQHF.

There are a few counts of this clonotype. The chain employs TRBV4-1 and TRBJ1-2; D uncertain. CDR1 is MGHRA, CDR2 YSYEKL, per germline. Trimming pared 4 bases from V and 0 bases from J, leaving 15 bases between. This CDR3 has 16 residues. This CDR3 is CASSLKPSNSNYGYTF. The CDR3 nucleotides read TGCGCCAGCAGCCTAAAGCCGAGCAATTCTAACTATGGCTACACCTTC.

This clonotype was recorded many times. The V gene is TRBV7-2, the J gene TRBJ2-7, with TRBD1 identical over 10 bases. Trimming at V came to 5 bases and at J to 6 bases, leaving 10 bases not matched to a gene. Germline V lookup: CDR1 SGHTA, CDR2 FQGNSA. The CDR3 totals 15 residues. CDR3 amino acids: CASSPPGTGAAEQYF. CDR3 nucleotides: TGTGCCAGCAGCCCCCCTGGGACAGGGGCTGCCGAGCAGTACTTC. The full variable domain, in which reference TRBV7-2 and TRBJ2-7 provide the parts outside the CDR3, is GAGVSQSPSNKVTEKGKDVELRCDPISGHTALYWYRQSLGQGLEFLIYFQGNSAPDKSGLPSDRFSAERTGGSVSTLTIQRTQQEDSAVYLCASSPPGTGAAEQYFGPGTRLTVT.

This clonotype was detected many times. The V call is TRBV3-1, the J call TRBJ2-1; perhaps TRBD1 as D (6 bases). V was clipped by 3 bases and J by 9 bases, with 12 bases between them. The germline CDR1 and CDR2 sequences are LGHDT and YNNKEL (reference sequence). This CDR3 contains 13 residues. CDR3 sequence (DNA): TGTGCCAGCAGCCAGGGGACAAGCGGTGAGCAGTTCTTC. Amino acids: CASSQGTSGEQFF.

Concerning this clonotype itself: One end of the junction varies from germline; a read error may be responsible. The J gene is TRBJ2-5, the V gene TRBV5-1, with D uncertain. Germline CDR1 reads SGHRS; CDR2 reads YFSETQ. This CDR3 is 14 amino acids long. The CDR3 loop is CTSSLGLYQETQYF. As DNA, the CDR3 is TGCACCAGCAGCTTGGGGTTGTACCAAGAGACCCAGTACTTC.

This clonotype has a count of ten or more. This rearrangement joins TRBV20-1 to TRBJ2-1, with TRBD2 matching over 10 bases. V gave up 6 bases and J gave up 6 bases; unmatched junction bases: 11. The CDR3 has 15 residues. Germline V gene data show CDR1 as DFQATT and CDR2 as SNEGSKA (reference sequence). Here the CDR3 reads CSAPKGGLATNEQFF. CDR3 coding DNA: TGCAGTGCCCCTAAGGGGGGACTAGCGACCAATGAGCAGTTCTTC.

The rearrangement joins TRBV27 to TRBJ2-2; TRBD1 matches 7 bases. The ends lost 6 bases at V and 8 bases at J; junction bases unmatched: 6. Germline V CDR1 and CDR2: MNHEY, SMNVEV (reference sequence). The CDR3 sequence is 13 residues long. The CDR3 bases are TGTGCCAGCAGCTCCTACAGGGGAGGGGAGCTGTTTTTT. Translating gives CASSSYRGGELFF.

Of note for this clonotype: A much more abundant neighbour one base away suggests this may be a read error. This chain connects TRBV28 to TRBJ2-7; 8 nucleotides align to TRBD2. Germline V CDR1 and CDR2: MDHEN, SYDVKM. With V trimmed by 3 bases and J by 5 bases, 3 bases remained unmatched. The length of the CDR3 is 13 residues. CDR3 in amino acids: CASSFETSDEQYF. The DNA of the CDR3 is TGTGCCAGCAGTTTCGAGACTAGCGACGAGCAGTACTTC.

This clonotype was picked up many times. The chain couples TRBV19 to TRBJ1-5, with 9 nucleotides matching TRBD1. The CDR3 totals 17 residues. Trimming took 3 bases from V and 1 from J; bases not matched to a gene: 7. CDR1 is LNHDA and CDR2 is SQIVND in the germline V gene (reference sequence). The chain's CDR3 is CASSILTGGLSNQPQHF. CDR3 DNA sequence: TGTGCCAGTAGTATTTTAACAGGGGGCCTCAGCAATCAGCCCCAGCATTTT.

There are many counts of this clonotype. This chain links TRBV5-5 with TRBJ2-7, with TRBD1 matching over 7 bases. V gave up 2 bases and J gave up 3 bases; unmatched junction bases: 8. The CDR3 loop spans 15 amino acids. Germline CDR1 SGHKS, CDR2 YYEKEE (reference sequence). CDR3 protein: CASSFSDRTDYEQYF. The CDR3 DNA sequence: TGTGCCAGCAGCTTCTCGGACAGGACAGACTACGAGCAGTACTTC.

The chain is built from TRBV6-1 and TRBJ1-4, with D perhaps matching TRBD1 (5 bases). V was shortened by 3 bases and J by 10 bases, with 12 bases between the two germline ends. Germline assignment: CDR1 MNHNS and CDR2 SASEGT. CDR3 length: 13 amino acids. The DNA for the CDR3 is TGTGCCAGCAGTGATGTGGGGGTCGGAAAACTGTTTTTT. Translation: CASSDVGVGKLFF.

This clonotype was recorded many times. The V call is TRBV7-9, the J call TRBJ2-1; 11 positions match TRBD1. The germline V gene has CDR1 SEHNR and CDR2 FQNEAQ (reference sequence). The CDR3 runs 15 residues. V was pared by 3 bases and J by 7 bases, with 5 bases of the junction left unmatched. CDR3 nucleotide sequence: TGTGCCAGCAGCTTGGGACAGGGGGTATCAAATGAGCAGTTCTTC. Translating it yields CASSLGQGVSNEQFF.

This clonotype was counted a few times. This chain joins TRBV12-3 or TRBV12-4 and TRBJ2-3; no definite D call. The DNA end lines up better with TRBJ1-5; the J call may be wrong. The CDR3 is 13 amino acids. CDR3 protein: CASSVGFTDTQHF. CDR3 DNA: TGTGCCAGCAGTGTTGGGTTCACAGATACGCAGCATTTT.

Ten or more counts support this clonotype. The chain joins TRBV12-3 or TRBV12-4 to TRBJ2-3; 13 bases match TRBD2. V lost 2 bases and J lost 4; bases outside the gene matches: 9. This CDR3 is built from 18 residues. This chain's CDR3 is CASSLTFGLAGASDTQYF. CDR3 nucleotides: TGTGCCAGCAGTTTAACTTTCGGACTAGCGGGAGCATCAGATACGCAGTATTTT.

In its sample, this clonotype was seen a few times. The chain employs TRBV20-1 and TRBJ2-7, with D unclear. The CDR3 is 11 amino acids. The V end lost 3 bases, the J end lost 3 bases, and 6 bases lay between the germline ends. Germline values: CDR1 DFQATT, CDR2 SNEGSKA (reference sequence). CDR3 in DNA: TGCAGTGCTAGTGGCGGCTACGAGCAGTACTTC. Amino acid sequence: CSASGGYEQYF.

This clonotype was detected ten times or more. The chain carries TRBV11-3 and TRBJ2-7; D gene uncertain. The CDR3 length is 13 residues. V gave up 1 base and J gave up 2 bases, with 6 bases separating them. The germline V gene encodes CDR1 SGHNT and CDR2 YENEEA. The CDR3 region is CASSLGAPYEQYF. The CDR3 coding sequence is TGTGCCAGCAGCTTAGGAGCGCCCTACGAGCAGTACTTC.

V is TRBV4-1 and J is TRBJ1-1, with D hard to call. V lost 2 bases and J lost 0, with 10 bases in between. The CDR3 runs to 15 residues. Germline V CDR1 and CDR2: MGHRA, YSYEKL. DNA of the CDR3: TGCGCCAGCAGCCAACTCGTCGGCTTGAACACTGAAGCTTTCTTT. Protein: CASSQLVGLNTEAFF.

The table lists this clonotype with many counts. The chain has TRBV20-1 and TRBJ2-1; no clear D. Trimming removed 5 bases from V and 9 bases from J, with 11 bases in between. CDR3 size: 11 residues. In germline, CDR1 is DFQATT, CDR2 SNEGSKA (reference sequence). CDR3 sequence (DNA): TGCAGTGCTCACGGGCTGTCTGAGCAGTTCTTC. It yields the protein CSAHGLSEQFF.

This clonotype appeared a few times. The chain combines TRBV4-2 with TRBJ1-1; D perhaps matches TRBD1 (5 bases). The V end lost 1 base, the J end lost 3 bases, and 12 bases lay between the germline ends. CDR1 is LGHNA, CDR2 YNFKEQ, per germline. The CDR3 totals 15 residues. The CDR3 protein is CASSQAFLGDTEAFF. CDR3 coding DNA: TGTGCCAGCAGCCAAGCCTTCCTAGGGGACACTGAAGCTTTCTTT.

This clonotype was detected only a few times. DNA of the CDR3: TGTGCCGGCTCCAGCGGAGGGTGGACCGGGGAGCTGTTTTTT. This codes for CAGSSGGWTGELFF. The V call is TRBV5-4, the J call TRBJ2-2; D might be TRBD2 (6 bases). Germline CDR1 and CDR2: SGHNT and YYREEE (reference sequence). The CDR3 contains 14 residues. Trimming stripped 10 bases from V and 5 bases from J, with 18 bases between.